Listed below are T cell receptor beta chains from one sample, sequenced in a study of blood T cells in healthy people across ages. From the 5' RACE reads, TCRdb called clonotypes with MiXCR, one entry per CDR3 protein. This table has some 730,000 distinct CDR3 sequences, over 20% appearing once. Material for sequencing was blood. These receptors were obtained from a man aged 65-85 years in good health. Each CDR3 is given without its conserved first and last residue. Fields, in order: CDR3 protein, J gene, clone size, V gene. Size is stated for part of the rows, as once, few or many counts, or as a class when the clone is expanded.

CDR3: ATQLSGSTDTQY
J: TRBJ2-3
size: few
V: TRBV2

CDR3: ASSSRVKNEQF
J: TRBJ2-1
size: few
V: TRBV7-2

CDR3: ASSLTSGRYYTGELF
J: TRBJ2-2
size: few
V: TRBV7-3

CDR3: ASSPGLASETQY
J: TRBJ2-5
size: few
V: TRBV7-3

CDR3: ASSAGQVHSYEQY
J: TRBJ2-7
size: few
V: TRBV11-2

CDR3: SAPNSGRALNEQF
J: TRBJ2-1
size: .
V: TRBV20-1

CDR3: ASSQDRGTQY
J: TRBJ2-3
size: many
V: TRBV4-1

CDR3: SARDGVGTDTQY
J: TRBJ2-3
size: .
V: TRBV20-1

CDR3: ASSLGPSGPAYEQY
J: TRBJ2-7
size: .
V: TRBV7-2

CDR3: ASSPSGQSNQPQH
J: TRBJ1-5
size: few
V: TRBV16

CDR3: ASSVGPDIEKLF
J: TRBJ1-4
size: .
V: TRBV9

CDR3: ASSRGGSAYNEQF
J: .
size: few
V: TRBV7-3

CDR3: ASSVDGRADTQY
J: TRBJ2-3
size: few
V: TRBV9

CDR3: ASSSSGRRSYNEQF
J: TRBJ2-1
size: .
V: TRBV6-5

CDR3: ASSLGVGSPYGYT
J: TRBJ1-2
size: once
V: TRBV11-2

CDR3: ASSSDRTGVAF
J: TRBJ1-1
size: few
V: TRBV5-1

CDR3: ASTQIARETQY
J: TRBJ2-5
size: .
V: TRBV6-1

CDR3: ASSPDTPGGNEQF
J: TRBJ2-1
size: .
V: TRBV28

CDR3: ASRQGGGEDKNIQY
J: TRBJ2-4
size: few
V: TRBV12-3/TRBV12-4

CDR3: SVNGQGRDQPQH
J: TRBJ1-5
size: few
V: TRBV20-1

CDR3: ATSDLPGQGGSYNEQF
J: TRBJ2-1
size: few
V: TRBV24-1

CDR3: SARDYLTSVVEQF
J: TRBJ2-1
size: .
V: TRBV20-1

CDR3: SVPGLAASTDTQY
J: TRBJ2-3
size: .
V: TRBV29-1

CDR3: SANRASGPTDTQY
J: TRBJ2-3
size: .
V: TRBV20-1

CDR3: ASSPPGIDTQY
J: TRBJ2-3
size: many
V: TRBV18

CDR3: AISGDGNSPLH
J: TRBJ1-6
size: few
V: TRBV10-3

CDR3: ASSLAMGGSYEQY
J: TRBJ2-7
size: .
V: TRBV7-9

CDR3: ASSQVEFGGYT
J: TRBJ1-2
size: few
V: TRBV14

CDR3: ASSGKNTGELF
J: TRBJ2-2
size: .
V: TRBV19

CDR3: ASSQSTLGRGTEAF
J: TRBJ1-1
size: few
V: TRBV3-1

CDR3: ASTSEVVGNYGYT
J: TRBJ1-2
size: few
V: TRBV6-5

CDR3: ASTVDREAF
J: TRBJ1-1
size: .
V: TRBV12-3/TRBV12-4

CDR3: ASSYAGAINWPELF
J: TRBJ2-2
size: once
V: TRBV5-6

CDR3: ASSLPQGETQY
J: .
size: .
V: TRBV5-5

CDR3: ASSQDLGNYGYT
J: TRBJ1-2
size: .
V: TRBV5-6

CDR3: ASSLAMTEETQY
J: .
size: .
V: TRBV7-8

CDR3: ASSQAGTSTDTQY
J: TRBJ2-3
size: .
V: TRBV4-1

CDR3: ASSQGQSNYGYT
J: TRBJ1-2
size: .
V: TRBV7-2

CDR3: ASSRDGLDSEQF
J: TRBJ2-1
size: few
V: TRBV5-1

CDR3: ATDDLTEAF
J: TRBJ1-1
size: .
V: TRBV10-3

CDR3: ASRGWYEQY
J: TRBJ2-7
size: few
V: TRBV11-2

CDR3: ASSLVTGGETQY
J: TRBJ2-5
size: medium-sized
V: TRBV11-2

CDR3: ASSLLSLAGGGGEF
J: TRBJ2-7
size: few
V: TRBV7-9

CDR3: ATSDPAQGPNVLT
J: TRBJ2-6
size: few
V: TRBV24-1